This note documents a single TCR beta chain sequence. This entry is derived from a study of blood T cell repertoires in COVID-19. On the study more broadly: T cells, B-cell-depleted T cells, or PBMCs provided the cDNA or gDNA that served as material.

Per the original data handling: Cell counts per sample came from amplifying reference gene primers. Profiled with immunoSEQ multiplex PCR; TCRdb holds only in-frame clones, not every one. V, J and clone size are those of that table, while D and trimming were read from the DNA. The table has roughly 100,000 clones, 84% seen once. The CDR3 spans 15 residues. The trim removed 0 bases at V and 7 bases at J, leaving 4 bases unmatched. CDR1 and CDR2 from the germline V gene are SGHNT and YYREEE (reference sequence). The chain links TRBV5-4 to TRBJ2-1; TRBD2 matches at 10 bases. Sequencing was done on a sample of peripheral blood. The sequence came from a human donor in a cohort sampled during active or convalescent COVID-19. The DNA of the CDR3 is TGTGCCAGCAGCTTGGGGCTAGCGGGGGTGAATGAGCAGTTCTTC. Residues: CASSLGLAGVNEQFF. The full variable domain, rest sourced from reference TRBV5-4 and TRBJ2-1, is ETGVTQSPTHLIKTRGQQVTLRCSSQSGHNTVSWYQQALGQGPQFIFQYYREEENGRGNFPPRFSGLQFPNYSSELNVNALELDDSALYLCASSLGLAGVNEQFFGPGTRLTVL.